The 4 T cell receptor beta chains presented below share a single source sample, sequenced in a study of T cell changes during pregnancy in multiple sclerosis. Profiled with immunoSEQ multiplex PCR; TCRdb holds only in-frame clones, not every one. Seen here are some 59,000 clones, 80% to 95% observed once, and the top ten hold 5.5% to 8%. The sequencing used peripheral blood, collected in the third trimester of pregnancy. The receptors here all came from a female donor in good health, enrolled as a control in a pregnancy study.

The chain couples TRBV19 to TRBJ1-1; possible D gene TRBD1, 5 bases. The CDR3 covers 16 residues. V was clipped by 3 bases and J by 6 bases, with 20 bases between them. Looked up from germline, CDR1 is LNHDA and CDR2 is SQIVND (reference sequence). The CDR3 region has the DNA TGTGCCAGTAGTATCAACCCGCCGGGGGGTAGCGCTGAAGCTTTCTTT. This encodes CASSINPPGGSAEAFF.

The sample holds one count of this clone. This chain joins TRBV9 and TRBJ2-4, with D possibly TRBD2 on 5 matching bases. Trimming took off 3 bases at V and 0 bases at J, with 7 bases between the two ends. This CDR3 spans 14 amino acids. Germline V gives CDR1 SGDLS, CDR2 YYNGEE. The CDR3 coding sequence is TGTGCCAGCAGCGACGGACTAGCCAAAAACATTCAGTACTTC. Its translation is CASSDGLAKNIQYF.

The V and J genes are TRBV5-1 and TRBJ2-2, with D maybe TRBD1 (6 bases). The CDR3 consists of 14 residues. CDR1 SGHRS and CDR2 YFSETQ come from the germline V gene. The V end was cut by 7 bases, the J end by 1 base, with 11 bases between. The CDR3 sequence: CASGKQGNTGELFF. DNA of the CDR3: TGCGCCAGCGGAAAACAGGGGAACACCGGGGAGCTGTTTTTT.

Points on this clone: One end of the junction fails to match germline, which may point to a read error. Other DNA sequences in the same sample also yield this CDR3. This chain connects TRBV5-4 to TRBJ2-1, with 9 positions matching TRBD2. Germline lookup yields CDR1 SGHNT and CDR2 YYREEE (reference sequence). The CDR3 length is 14 residues. CDR3 residues: CASSLGLADNEQFF. CDR3 sequence (DNA): TGCGCCAGCAGCCTGGGACTAGCAGACAATGAGCAGTTCTTC. Full variable domain (rest looked up from reference TRBV5-4 and TRBJ2-1): ETGVTQSPTHLIKTRGQQVTLRCSSQSGHNTVSWYQQALGQGPQFIFQYYREEENGRGNFPPRFSGLQFPNYSSELNVNALELDDSALYLCASSLGLADNEQFFGPGTRLTVL.